This T cell receptor (beta chain) was captured in a study of shared clonotypes between healthy human individuals. V lost 3 bases, J lost 5 bases, and 14 bases lay in between. Germline V CDR1 and CDR2: SGHNT, YENEEA. This CDR3 comprises 14 residues. Clones were read by immunoSEQ multiplex PCR, and TCRdb kept only the in-frame ones, dropping some. The sample lists 2 million to 3 million clones; 93% were seen once. The V call is TRBV11-3, the J call TRBJ2-7; maybe TRBD1 (7 bases). The sequence was obtained from a man aged 18-30 years in good health. Some clones in this sample may be carry-over from other donors' samples. Sequencing input: naive CD4+ T cells from PBMCs. The subset is: CD45RA+ positively selected. CDR3 sequence: CASSFGGDSNEQYF. The DNA for the CDR3 is TGTGCCAGCAGCTTCGGAGGGGACAGCAACGAGCAGTACTTC.